The source of this T cell receptor beta chain is a study of technical replicates of blood from several donors. V lost 4 bases, J lost 4 bases, and 4 bases stayed unmatched. Germline-derived CDR1 and CDR2 are SGDLS and YYNGEE. The CDR3 sequence is 15 residues long. Assay: immunoSEQ multiplex PCR; the TCRdb copy retains only in-frame clones and omits some. The sample includes roughly 51,000 clones, around 93% of them seen just once. The chain uses TRBV9 and TRBJ2-7, with 14 bases identical to TRBD2. The source is a human donor in good health. Some clones in this sample may be carry-over from other donors' samples. The source material was PBMCs. Here the CDR3 reads CASSPRLAGGYEQYF. As DNA, the CDR3 is TGTGCCAGCAGCCCAAGACTAGCGGGAGGGTACGAGCAGTACTTC. Using reference TRBV9 and TRBJ2-7 for the parts outside the CDR3, the full variable domain is DSGVTQTPKHLITATGQRVTLRCSPRSGDLSVYWYQQSLDQGLQFLIQYYNGEERAKGNILERFSAQQFPDLHSELNLSSLELGDSALYFCASSPRLAGGYEQYFGPGTRLTVT.